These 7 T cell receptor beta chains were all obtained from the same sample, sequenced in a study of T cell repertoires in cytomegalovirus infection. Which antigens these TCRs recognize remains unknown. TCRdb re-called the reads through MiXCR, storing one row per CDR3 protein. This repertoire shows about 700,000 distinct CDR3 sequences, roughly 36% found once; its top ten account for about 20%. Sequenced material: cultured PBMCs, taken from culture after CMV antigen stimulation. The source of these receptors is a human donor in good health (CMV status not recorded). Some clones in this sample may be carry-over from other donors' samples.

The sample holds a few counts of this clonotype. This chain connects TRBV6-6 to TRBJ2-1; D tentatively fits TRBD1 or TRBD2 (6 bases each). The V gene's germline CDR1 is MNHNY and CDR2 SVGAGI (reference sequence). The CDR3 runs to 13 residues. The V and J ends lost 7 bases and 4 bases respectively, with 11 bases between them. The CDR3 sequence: CASNQGGYNEQFF. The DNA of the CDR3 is TGTGCCAGCAATCAAGGGGGGTACAATGAGCAGTTCTTC.

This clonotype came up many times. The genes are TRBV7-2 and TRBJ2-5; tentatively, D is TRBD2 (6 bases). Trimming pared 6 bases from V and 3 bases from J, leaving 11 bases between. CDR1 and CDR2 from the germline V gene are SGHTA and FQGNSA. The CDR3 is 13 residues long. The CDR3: CASRDPGEETQYF. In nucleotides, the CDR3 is TGTGCCAGCAGAGATCCGGGGGAAGAGACCCAGTACTTC.

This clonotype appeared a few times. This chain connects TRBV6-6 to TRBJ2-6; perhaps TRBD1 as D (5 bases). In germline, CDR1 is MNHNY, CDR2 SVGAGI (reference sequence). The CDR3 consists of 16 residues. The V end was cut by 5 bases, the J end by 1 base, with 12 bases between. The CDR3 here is CASSPLQGSGANVLTF. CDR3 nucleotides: TGTGCCAGCAGTCCACTCCAGGGTTCTGGGGCCAACGTCCTGACTTTC.

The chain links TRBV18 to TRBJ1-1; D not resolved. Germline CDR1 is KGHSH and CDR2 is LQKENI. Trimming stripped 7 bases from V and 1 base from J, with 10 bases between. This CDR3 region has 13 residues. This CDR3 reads CASLRQANTEAFF. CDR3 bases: TGTGCCAGCTTAAGACAAGCGAACACTGAAGCTTTCTTT.

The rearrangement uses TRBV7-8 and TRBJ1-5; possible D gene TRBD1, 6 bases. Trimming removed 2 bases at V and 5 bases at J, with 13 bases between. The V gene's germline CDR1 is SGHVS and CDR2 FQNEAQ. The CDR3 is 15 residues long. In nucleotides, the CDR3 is TGTGCCAGCAGCTTACGAAGGGGGATTCATCAGCCCCAGCATTTT. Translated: CASSLRRGIHQPQHF.

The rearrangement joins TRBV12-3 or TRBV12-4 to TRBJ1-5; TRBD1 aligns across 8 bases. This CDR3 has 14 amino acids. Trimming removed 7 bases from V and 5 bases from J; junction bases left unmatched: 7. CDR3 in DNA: TGTGCCAGCAAATATCAGGGGGCTGATCAGCCCCAGCATTTT. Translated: CASKYQGADQPQHF.

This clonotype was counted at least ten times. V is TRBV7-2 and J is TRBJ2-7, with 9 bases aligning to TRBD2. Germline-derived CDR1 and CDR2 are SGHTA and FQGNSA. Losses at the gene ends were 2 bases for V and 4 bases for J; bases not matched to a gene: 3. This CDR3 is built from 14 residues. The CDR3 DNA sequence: TGTGCCAGCAGCTTAAGGCTAGCGGGATACGAGCAGTACTTC. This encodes CASSLRLAGYEQYF.